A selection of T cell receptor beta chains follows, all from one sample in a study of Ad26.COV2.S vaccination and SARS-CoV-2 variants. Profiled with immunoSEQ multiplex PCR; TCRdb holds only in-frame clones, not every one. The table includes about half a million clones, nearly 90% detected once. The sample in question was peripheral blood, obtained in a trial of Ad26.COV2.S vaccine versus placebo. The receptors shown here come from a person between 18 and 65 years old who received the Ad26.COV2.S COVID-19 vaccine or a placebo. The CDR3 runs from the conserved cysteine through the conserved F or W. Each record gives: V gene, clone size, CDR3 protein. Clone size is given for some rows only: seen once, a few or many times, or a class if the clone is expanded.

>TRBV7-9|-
CAGTVVTSGTGADTQYF
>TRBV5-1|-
CASSLGQNQPQHF
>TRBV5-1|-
CASSQAVGAGRDIQYF
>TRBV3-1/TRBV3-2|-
CASSHLQEGSSPLHF
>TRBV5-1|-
CASSGEGSNAETQYF
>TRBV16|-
CASSQSYRDSPLHF
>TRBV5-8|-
CSSSWVPREKLFF
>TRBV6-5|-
CASSYSMGGMREQYF
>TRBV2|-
CATNRGEGTEAFF
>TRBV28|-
CASSFGTVNNEQFF
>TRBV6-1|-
CASSEYGGYTF
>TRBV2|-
CASSAQPGGNYGYTF
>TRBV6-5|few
CASAPLGWPNEKLFF
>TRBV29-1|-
CSVENRGKQFF
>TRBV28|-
CASSLKGRGLGNTIYF
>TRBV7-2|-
CASSLGPETATNEKLFF
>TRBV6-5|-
CASRGGSYNEQFF
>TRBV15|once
CATSRDRVNTEAFF
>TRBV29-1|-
CSVDWDRGSGYTF
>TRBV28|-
CASSLTGGNTEAFF
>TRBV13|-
CASSFETSGKNEQFF
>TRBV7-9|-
CASSLERNEKLFF
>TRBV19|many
CASSPFVGNTEAFF
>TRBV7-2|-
CASSLFDSGGKETQYF
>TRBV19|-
CASSIIFNGRVEAFF
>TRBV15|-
CATSWSATEAFF
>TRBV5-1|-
CASSLAGRERGTDTQYF
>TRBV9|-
CASSVVGTTGELFF
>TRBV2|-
CASSESYGAGRDNYGYTF
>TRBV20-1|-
CSASVSDGEKLFF
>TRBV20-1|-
CSATFYEQYF
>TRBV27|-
CASSLSLGQGKQYF
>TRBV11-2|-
CASSLGGPNTEAFF
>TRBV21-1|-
CAGLGAVETQYF
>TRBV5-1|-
CASSIGTGQETQYF
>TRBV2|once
CATGYLQETQYF
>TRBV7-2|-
CASSLGLTPYYEQYF
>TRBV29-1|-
CSGAGNLNEQYF
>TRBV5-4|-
CASRSGSGRAAAFF
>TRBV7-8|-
CASSLQETQYF
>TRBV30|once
CAYRTGRTEAFF
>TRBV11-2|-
CASRRQGNEKLFF
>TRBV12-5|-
CASGPGTDQETQYF
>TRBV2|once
CASAGAGDNYGYTF
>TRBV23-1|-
CASSQLLTNYEQYF
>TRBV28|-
CASGGGSGTEAFF
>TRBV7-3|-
CASSLGSSVADTQYF
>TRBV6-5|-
CASRGQGIKQPQHF
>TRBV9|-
CASSARRDTRQYF
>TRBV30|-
CAWSPTPQGWSEAFF
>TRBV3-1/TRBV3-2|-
CASSRTSGRARGEMQETQYF
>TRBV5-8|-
CASSLVGTVARETQYF
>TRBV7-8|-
CASSVDEKLFF
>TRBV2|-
CASSVWGGGSYEQYF
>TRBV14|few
CASSQVYGNTEAFF
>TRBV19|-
CASSRANTEAFF
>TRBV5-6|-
CASSLGQSIVYEQYF
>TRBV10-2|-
CASRDSGRGTEAFF
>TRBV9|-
CASSVGTSWGPDTQYF
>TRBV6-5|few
CASSYGLNEKLFF